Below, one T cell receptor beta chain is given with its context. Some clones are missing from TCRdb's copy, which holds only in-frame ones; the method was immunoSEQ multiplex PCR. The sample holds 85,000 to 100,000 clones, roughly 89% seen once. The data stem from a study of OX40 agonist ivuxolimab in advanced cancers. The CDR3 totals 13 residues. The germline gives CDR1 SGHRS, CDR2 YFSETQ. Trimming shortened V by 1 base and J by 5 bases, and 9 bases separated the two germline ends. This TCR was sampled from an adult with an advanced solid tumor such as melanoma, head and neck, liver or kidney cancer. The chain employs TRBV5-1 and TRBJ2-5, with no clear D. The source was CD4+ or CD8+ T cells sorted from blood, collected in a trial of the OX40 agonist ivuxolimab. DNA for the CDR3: TGCGCCAGCAGCTTGATAGTCCGGGAGACCCAGTACTTC. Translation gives CASSLIVRETQYF.